This TCR beta chain comes out of a study of cytomegalovirus exposure and HLA in healthy donors. Findings of the study overall: Specificity of three CMV-associated chains for CMV antigens was verified in vitro. The majority of CMV-associated TCR beta chains were reported as apparently HLA-restricted in a later analysis. One variant, a missense change in DCLRE1C, was linked in a later analysis to TCR beta V- and J-gene trimming.

The V gene's germline CDR1 is SGHAT and CDR2 FQNNGV. Trimming removed 0 bases at V and 0 bases at J, with 9 bases between. This CDR3 has 15 amino acids. Of note for this clone: What it recognizes is unknown.

It was with 60 Vbeta and 13 Jbeta primers that the PCR ran. Clones were sequenced by immunoSEQ multiplex PCR, and TCRdb holds only the in-frame ones, with some missing. Of about 180,000 clones listed, just under 80% are singletons. The J gene is TRBJ2-7, the V gene TRBV11-2; D is ambiguous. What was sequenced was PBMCs. The receptor was derived from a woman aged 50 to 65 in good health and CMV-seropositive. Here the CDR3 DNA reads TGTGCCAGCAGCTTAGAGCCAGGAAGCTCCTACGAGCAGTACTTC. Translating gives CASSLEPGSSYEQYF.